These 2 T cell receptor beta chains came from one sample sequenced in a study of T cell responses to AZD1222 COVID-19 vaccine. Sequencing was performed with immunoSEQ multiplex PCR; in TCRdb, only in-frame clones are kept and a portion is missing. The sample shows about 93,000 clones, roughly nine tenths of them seen only once. Sequenced material: peripheral blood, taken 28 days after the second AZD1222 dose. These receptors all come from an adult who received the AZD1222 COVID-19 vaccine.

The J gene is TRBJ1-5, the V gene TRBV14; D possibly corresponds to TRBD1 (5 bases). Trimming removed 4 bases at V and 5 bases at J, with 9 bases between. Germline values: CDR1 SGHDN, CDR2 FVKESK. This CDR3 is 13 amino acids long. The CDR3 DNA sequence: TGTGCCAGCAGCCCCTCGGGGGATCAGCCCCAGCATTTT. It specifies CASSPSGDQPQHF.

The V gene is TRBV30, the J gene TRBJ1-1; D is possibly TRBD1 (5 bases). The CDR3 has 15 amino acids. The V gene lost 1 base and the J gene lost 4 bases, with 16 bases spanning the gap. CDR1 and CDR2 (germline): GTSNPN, SVGIG (reference sequence). CDR3 loop: CAWSGQGGAGTEAFF. In nucleotides, the CDR3 is TGTGCCTGGAGTGGCCAGGGTGGGGCAGGCACTGAAGCTTTCTTT.